The rows below give T cell receptor beta chains drawn from one sample of a study of blood T cell repertoires in COVID-19. Data came from immunoSEQ multiplex PCR; TCRdb stores just in-frame clones and leaves some out. The sample lists about 220,000 clones; approximately 81% were seen once. The source material was peripheral blood. The receptors originated from a woman older than 75 with acute or convalescent COVID-19. The CDR3 runs from the conserved cysteine through the conserved F or W. Each record gives: clone size, D gene, V gene, J gene, CDR3 length, CDR3 DNA, CDR3 protein. D genes are given only for firm matches. Expanded clones get a size class; other rows say once, few or many, or leave the size out.

-	-	TRBV30	TRBJ2-7	14	TGTGCCTCGAACAAGGGGAAAGCTTTCTACGAGCAGTACTTC	CASNKGKAFYEQYF
-	TRBD1	TRBV29-1	TRBJ2-1	13	TGCAGCGTTGAAAAACAGGGGGTTGGGGAGCAGTTCTTC	CSVEKQGVGEQFF
-	TRBD1	TRBV19	TRBJ1-1	15	TGTGCCAGTAGTCCCCGGACAGGGCTGAACACTGAAGCTTTCTTT	CASSPRTGLNTEAFF
-	-	TRBV28	TRBJ1-1	12	TGTGCCAGCAGTAGGGGCCCATATGAAGCTTTCTTT	CASSRGPYEAFF
-	TRBD1	TRBV7-2	TRBJ1-2	15	TGTGCCAGCAGCTTTGGGCAGGGGGCGGGTTATGGCTACACCTTC	CASSFGQGAGYGYTF
-	-	TRBV24-1	TRBJ1-2	13	TGTGCCACCAGCTGGGATGCGGGGTATGGCTACACCTTC	CATSWDAGYGYTF
-	-	TRBV4-3	TRBJ2-5	14	TGCGCCAGCAGCCGAGGAAAAGCGTCAGAGACCCAGTACTTC	CASSRGKASETQYF
once	-	TRBV10-3	TRBJ2-2	14	TGTGCCATCCCTGGGACAAGTAACACCGGGGAGCTGTTTTTT	CAIPGTSNTGELFF
-	TRBD2	TRBV5-6	TRBJ2-5	15	TGTGCCAGCAGCTTGGGGCTAGCGGGGCAAGAGACCCAGTACTTC	CASSLGLAGQETQYF
-	-	TRBV4-1	TRBJ2-1	15	TGCGCCAGCAGCCAAGAGGAGGGACCCTACAATGAGCAGTTCTTC	CASSQEEGPYNEQFF